The sequence of this TCR beta chain was determined in a study of shared clonotypes between healthy human individuals. Whole-study findings and limits: Incompleteness in sorted-subset sequencing, despite large depth, was shown by rarefaction. Having only a few donors restricted how much genetic and exposure-history diversity was captured.

Comment on this clone: The antigen is unknown.

Produced via immunoSEQ multiplex PCR; TCRdb's table is partial and in-frame only. The table has roughly 1,500,000 clones, 98% seen once. All donors qualified as healthy HIV-negative adults and had experienced no recent acute infections or vaccinations. The ends were cut back, 5 bases at V and 7 bases at J, with 15 bases in the middle. Germline V lookup: CDR1 SGHVS, CDR2 FNYEAQ. This CDR3 comprises 14 residues. The rearrangement links TRBV7-6 to TRBJ1-5; D is unclear. Sequencing was carried out using naive CD4+ T cells sorted from blood. Subset here: CD45RA+ positively selected. The receptor comes from a man aged 30-40 years in good health. CDR3 nucleotides: TGTGCCAGCAGCCCTGTTGGGGTCGACCAGCCCCAGCATTTT. Translated: CASSPVGVDQPQHF.